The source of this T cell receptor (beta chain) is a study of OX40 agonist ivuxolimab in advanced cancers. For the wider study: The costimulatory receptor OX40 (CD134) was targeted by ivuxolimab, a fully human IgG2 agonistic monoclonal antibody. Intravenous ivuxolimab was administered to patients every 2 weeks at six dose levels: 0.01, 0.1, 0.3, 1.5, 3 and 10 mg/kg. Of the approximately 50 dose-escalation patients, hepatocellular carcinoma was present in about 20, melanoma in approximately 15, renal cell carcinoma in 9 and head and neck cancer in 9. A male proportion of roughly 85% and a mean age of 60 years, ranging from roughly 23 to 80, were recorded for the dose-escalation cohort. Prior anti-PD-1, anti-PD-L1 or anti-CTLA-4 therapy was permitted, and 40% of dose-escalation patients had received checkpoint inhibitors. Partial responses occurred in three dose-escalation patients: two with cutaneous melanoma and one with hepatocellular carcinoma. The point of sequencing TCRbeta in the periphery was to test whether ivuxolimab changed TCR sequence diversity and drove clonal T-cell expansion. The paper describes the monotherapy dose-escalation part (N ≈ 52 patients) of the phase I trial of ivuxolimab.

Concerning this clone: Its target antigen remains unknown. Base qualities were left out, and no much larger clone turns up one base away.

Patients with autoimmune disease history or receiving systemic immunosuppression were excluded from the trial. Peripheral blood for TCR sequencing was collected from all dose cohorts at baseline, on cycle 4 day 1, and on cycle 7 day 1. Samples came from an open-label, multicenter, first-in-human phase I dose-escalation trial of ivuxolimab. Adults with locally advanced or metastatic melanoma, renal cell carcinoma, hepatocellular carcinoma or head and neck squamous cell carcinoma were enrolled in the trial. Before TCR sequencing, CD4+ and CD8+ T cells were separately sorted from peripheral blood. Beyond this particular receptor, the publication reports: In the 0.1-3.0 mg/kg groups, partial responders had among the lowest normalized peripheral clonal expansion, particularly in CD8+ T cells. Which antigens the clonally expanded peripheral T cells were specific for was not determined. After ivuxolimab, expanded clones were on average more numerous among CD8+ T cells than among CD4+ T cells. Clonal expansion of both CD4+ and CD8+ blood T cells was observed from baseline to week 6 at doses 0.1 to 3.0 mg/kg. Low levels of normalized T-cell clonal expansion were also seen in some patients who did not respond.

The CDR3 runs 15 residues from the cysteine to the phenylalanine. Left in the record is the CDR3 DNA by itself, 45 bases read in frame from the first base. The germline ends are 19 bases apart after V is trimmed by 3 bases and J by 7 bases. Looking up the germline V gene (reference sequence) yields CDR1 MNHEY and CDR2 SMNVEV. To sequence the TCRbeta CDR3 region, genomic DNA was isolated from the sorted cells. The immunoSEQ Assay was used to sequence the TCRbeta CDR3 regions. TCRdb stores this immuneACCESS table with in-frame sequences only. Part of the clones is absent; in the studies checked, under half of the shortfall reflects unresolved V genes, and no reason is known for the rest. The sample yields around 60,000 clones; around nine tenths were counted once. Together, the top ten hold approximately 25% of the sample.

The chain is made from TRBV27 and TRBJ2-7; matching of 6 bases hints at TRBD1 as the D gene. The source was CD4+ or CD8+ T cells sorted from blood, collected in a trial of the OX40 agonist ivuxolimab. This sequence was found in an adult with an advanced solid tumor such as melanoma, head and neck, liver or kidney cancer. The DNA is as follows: TGTGCCAGCAGTTTCCCCGGGACAAACCTGGGAGAGCAGTACTTC. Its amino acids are CASSFPGTNLGEQYF.